The 5 T cell receptor beta chains below were found in one sample sequenced in a study of blood T cell repertoires in COVID-19. TCRdb keeps only in-frame clones here, not all; method: immunoSEQ multiplex PCR. The profile shows some 31,000 clones, roughly 86% of them singletons. Sequences were obtained from peripheral blood. These receptors were taken from a human donor in a cohort sampled during active COVID-19. The donor label of this sample is uncertain.

The V gene is TRBV6-5, the J gene TRBJ1-5; a possible D gene is TRBD1 (6 bases). The CDR3 sequence is 13 residues long. Germline lookup yields CDR1 MNHEY and CDR2 SVGAGI. V was cut by 7 bases and J by 3 bases, with 10 bases left in between. CDR3 amino acids: CASTRQANQPQHF. CDR3 sequence (DNA): TGTGCCAGCACCCGACAGGCCAATCAGCCCCAGCATTTT.

V and J are TRBV10-3 and TRBJ1-1; the D gene is possibly TRBD1 (5 bases). Trimming removed 6 bases from V and 0 bases from J, with 11 bases in between. This CDR3 is built from 14 residues. Looked up from germline, CDR1 is ENHRY and CDR2 is SYGVKD. Here the CDR3 reads CAIRSTVMNTEAFF. Here the CDR3 DNA reads TGTGCCATCAGGTCGACAGTCATGAACACTGAAGCTTTCTTT.

The V gene is TRBV5-6, the J gene TRBJ2-1; TRBD2 might be the D (5 bases). V was clipped by 3 bases and J by 6 bases, with 16 bases between them. Per germline, CDR1 SGHDT and CDR2 YYEEEE. The CDR3 has 15 residues. Written as DNA, the CDR3 is TGTGCCAGCAGCTCCATGGGTAGCGTGGGCAATGAGCAGTTCTTC. Protein sequence: CASSSMGSVGNEQFF.

Points on this clone: The junction departs from germline at one end; a sequencing error may be responsible. Distinct nucleotide sequences in the sample also encode this CDR3. This chain connects TRBV2 to TRBJ1-5; 7 bases are shared with TRBD1. CDR3 size: 13 residues. Germline V CDR1 and CDR2: SNHLY, FYNNEI. As DNA, the CDR3 is TGTGCCAGCAGCGAAGACAGGGATCAGCCCCAGCATTTT. Amino acids: CASSEDRDQPQHF.

The chain is built from TRBV5-3 and TRBJ2-3, with TRBD1 as a possible D gene (6 bases). TRBV5-3 is sorted into the ORF group, with uncertain function. The CDR3 consists of 15 residues. V lost 5 bases and J lost 1, with 14 bases in between. CDR3 sequence (DNA): TGTGCCAGAAGGGAAACAGGGCCGGGCACAGATACGCAGTATTTT. As protein: CARRETGPGTDTQYF.